The clone carrying this T cell receptor (beta chain) was counted only a few times. MiXCR, run by TCRdb on the 5' RACE reads, gives a single entry per CDR3 protein. This sample has some 76,000 distinct CDR3 sequences; about a sixth occur once, and the top ten carry roughly an eighth. This entry belongs to a study of early T cells in non-severe SARS-CoV-2 infection. The sequencing sample was made of whole blood. The source is an adult who was a healthcare worker with PCR-confirmed SARS-CoV-2 infection or an uninfected control (not recorded which).

The CDR3 here is CASREGASYEQYF. The CDR3 nucleotides are TGTGCCAGCAGGGAAGGGGCCTCCTACGAGCAGTACTTC. V is TRBV6-5 and J is TRBJ2-7, with D possibly matching TRBD1 (5 bases). This CDR3 is built from 13 residues. Germline CDR1 is MNHEY and CDR2 is SVGAGI. The V end was cut by 6 bases, the J end by 0 bases, with 9 bases between.